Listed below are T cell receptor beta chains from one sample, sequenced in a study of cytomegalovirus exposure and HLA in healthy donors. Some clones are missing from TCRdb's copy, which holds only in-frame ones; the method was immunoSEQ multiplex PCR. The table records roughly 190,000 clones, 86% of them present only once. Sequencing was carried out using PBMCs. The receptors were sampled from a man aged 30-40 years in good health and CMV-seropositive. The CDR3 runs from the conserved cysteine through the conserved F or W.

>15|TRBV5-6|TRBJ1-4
CASSWTTGLNEKLFF
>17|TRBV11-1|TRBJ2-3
CASSSEFPLRSPDTQYF
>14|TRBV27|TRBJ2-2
CASSSARNTGELFF
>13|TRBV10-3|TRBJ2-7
CAISTIQEVEQYF
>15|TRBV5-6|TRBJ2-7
CASSPLQGAGYEQYF
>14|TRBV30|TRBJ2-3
CAWSVGLSTDTQYF
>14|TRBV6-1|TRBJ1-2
CASSEAGRIYGYTF
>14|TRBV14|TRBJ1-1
CASSQENPAPEAFF
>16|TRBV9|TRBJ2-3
CASSVGAIERTDTQYF
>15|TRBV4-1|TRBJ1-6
CASSSGRTDNSPLHF
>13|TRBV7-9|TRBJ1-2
CASSLRQDYGYTF
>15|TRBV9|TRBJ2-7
CASSVELGGRYEQYF
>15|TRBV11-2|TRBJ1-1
CASSLDPRPNTEAFF
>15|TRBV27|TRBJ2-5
CASSFVSGGQETQYF
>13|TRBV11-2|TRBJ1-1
CASSLGGRTEAFF
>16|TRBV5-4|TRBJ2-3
CASSLAPGQGTDTQYF
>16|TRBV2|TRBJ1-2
CASSLASTGWNYGYTF
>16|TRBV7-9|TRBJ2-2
CASSGIGDSGTGELFF
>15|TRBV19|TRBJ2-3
CASSMVAGVVNTQYF
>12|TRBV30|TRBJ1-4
CAWSLGNEKLFF
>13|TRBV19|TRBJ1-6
CASRDRGNSPLHF
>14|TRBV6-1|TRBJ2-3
CASTPAGGWATQYF
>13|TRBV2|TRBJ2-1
CANSNLGAVGQFF
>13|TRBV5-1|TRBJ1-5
CASSQTWNQPQHF
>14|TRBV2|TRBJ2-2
CASSVGGGTGELFF
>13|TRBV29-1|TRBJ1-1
CSVDLGAGTEAFF
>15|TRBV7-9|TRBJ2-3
CASSLAGARTDTQYF
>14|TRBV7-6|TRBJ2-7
CASSLGQGTYEQYF
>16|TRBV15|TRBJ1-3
CATTPNGGLSGNTIYF
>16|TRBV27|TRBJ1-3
CASSPTTVHSGNTIYF
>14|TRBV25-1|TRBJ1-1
CASSVGQGWTEAFF